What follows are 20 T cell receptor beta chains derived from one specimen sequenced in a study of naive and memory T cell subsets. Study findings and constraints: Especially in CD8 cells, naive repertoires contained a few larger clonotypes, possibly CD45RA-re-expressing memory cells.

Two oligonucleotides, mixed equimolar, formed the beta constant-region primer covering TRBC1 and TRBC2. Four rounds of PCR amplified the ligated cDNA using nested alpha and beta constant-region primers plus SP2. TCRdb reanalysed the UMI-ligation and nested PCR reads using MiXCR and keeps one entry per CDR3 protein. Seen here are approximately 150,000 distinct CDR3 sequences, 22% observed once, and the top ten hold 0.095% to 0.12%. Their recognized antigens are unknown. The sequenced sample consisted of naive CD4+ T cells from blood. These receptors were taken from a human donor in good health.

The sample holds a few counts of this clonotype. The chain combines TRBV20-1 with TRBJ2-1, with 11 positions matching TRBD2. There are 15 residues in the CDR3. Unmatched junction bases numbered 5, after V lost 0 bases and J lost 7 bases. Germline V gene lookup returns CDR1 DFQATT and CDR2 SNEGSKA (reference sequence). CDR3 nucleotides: TGCAGTGCTAGAGACTGGGCTAGCGGGAGGAATGAGCAGTTCTTC. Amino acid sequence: CSARDWASGRNEQFF.

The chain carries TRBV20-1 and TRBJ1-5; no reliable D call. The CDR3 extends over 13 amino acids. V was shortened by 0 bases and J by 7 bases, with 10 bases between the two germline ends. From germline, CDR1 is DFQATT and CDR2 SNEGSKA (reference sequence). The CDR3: CSARDLFGQPQHF. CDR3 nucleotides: TGCAGTGCTAGAGATTTATTTGGACAGCCCCAGCATTTT.

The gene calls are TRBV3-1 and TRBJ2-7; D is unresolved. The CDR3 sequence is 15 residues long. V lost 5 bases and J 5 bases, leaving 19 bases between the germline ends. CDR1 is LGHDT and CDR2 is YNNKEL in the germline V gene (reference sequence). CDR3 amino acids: CASSFRTRLGNEQYF. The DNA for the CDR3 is TGTGCCAGCAGCTTCCGGACCCGCCTTGGAAACGAGCAGTACTTC.

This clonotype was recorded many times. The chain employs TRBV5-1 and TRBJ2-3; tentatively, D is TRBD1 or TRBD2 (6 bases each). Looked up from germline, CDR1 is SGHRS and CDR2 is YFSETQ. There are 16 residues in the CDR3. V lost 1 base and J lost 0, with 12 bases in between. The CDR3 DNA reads TGCGCCAGCAGCTTGCCGGGGGCTCGGAGCACAGATACGCAGTATTTT. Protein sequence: CASSLPGARSTDTQYF.

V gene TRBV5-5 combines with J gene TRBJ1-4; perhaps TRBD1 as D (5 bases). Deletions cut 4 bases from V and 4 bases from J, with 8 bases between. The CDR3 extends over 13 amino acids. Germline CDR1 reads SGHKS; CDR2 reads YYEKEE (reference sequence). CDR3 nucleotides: TGTGCCAGCAGCACGACAGTTAATGAAAAACTGTTTTTT. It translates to CASSTTVNEKLFF.

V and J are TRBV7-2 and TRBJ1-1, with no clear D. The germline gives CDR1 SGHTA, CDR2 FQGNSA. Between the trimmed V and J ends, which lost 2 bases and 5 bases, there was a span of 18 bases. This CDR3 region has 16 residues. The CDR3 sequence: CASSLFVGSGGTEAFF. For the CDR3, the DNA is TGTGCCAGCAGCTTATTTGTGGGCAGCGGTGGGACTGAAGCTTTCTTT.

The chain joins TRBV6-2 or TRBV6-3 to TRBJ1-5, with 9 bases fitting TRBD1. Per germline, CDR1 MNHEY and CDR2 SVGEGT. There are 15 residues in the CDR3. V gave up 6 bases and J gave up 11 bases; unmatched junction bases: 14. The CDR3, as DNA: TGTGCCAGCAGGACCATTTTGGGACAGGGCTTGGCCCAGCATTTT. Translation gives CASRTILGQGLAQHF.

Here the CDR3 reads CSGQLGFNEQFF. In nucleotides, the CDR3 is TGCAGCGGACAGCTAGGATTCAATGAGCAGTTCTTC. The chain links TRBV29-1 to TRBJ2-1; a possible D gene is TRBD1 (5 bases). V lost 7 bases and J 6 bases, leaving 13 bases between the germline ends. CDR1 and CDR2 (germline): SQVTM, ANQGSEA. The CDR3 is 12 amino acids.

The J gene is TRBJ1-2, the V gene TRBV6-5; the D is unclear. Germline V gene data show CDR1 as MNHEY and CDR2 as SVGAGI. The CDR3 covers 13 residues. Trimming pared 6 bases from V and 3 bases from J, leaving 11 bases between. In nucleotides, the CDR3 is TGTGCCAGCAGCCAAAACCCCTACTATGGCTACACCTTC. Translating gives CASSQNPYYGYTF.

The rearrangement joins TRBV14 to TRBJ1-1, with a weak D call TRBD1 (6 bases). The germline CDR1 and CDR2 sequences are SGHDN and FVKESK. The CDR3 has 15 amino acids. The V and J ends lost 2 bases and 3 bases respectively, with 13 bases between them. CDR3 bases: TGTGCCAGCAGCCAACTGGGACATGGGTACACTGAAGCTTTCTTT. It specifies CASSQLGHGYTEAFF.

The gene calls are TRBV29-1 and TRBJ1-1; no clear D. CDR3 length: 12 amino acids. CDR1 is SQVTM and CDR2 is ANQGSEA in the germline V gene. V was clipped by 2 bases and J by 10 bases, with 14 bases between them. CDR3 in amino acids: CSVESSGVLAFF. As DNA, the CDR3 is TGCAGCGTTGAATCGTCGGGCGTTTTAGCTTTCTTT.

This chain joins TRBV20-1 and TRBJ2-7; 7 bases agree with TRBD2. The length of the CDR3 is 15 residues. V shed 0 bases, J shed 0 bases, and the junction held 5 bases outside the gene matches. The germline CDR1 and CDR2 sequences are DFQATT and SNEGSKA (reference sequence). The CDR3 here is CSARDLGGSSYEQYF. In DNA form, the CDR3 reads TGCAGTGCTAGAGATCTTGGCGGGAGCTCCTACGAGCAGTACTTC.

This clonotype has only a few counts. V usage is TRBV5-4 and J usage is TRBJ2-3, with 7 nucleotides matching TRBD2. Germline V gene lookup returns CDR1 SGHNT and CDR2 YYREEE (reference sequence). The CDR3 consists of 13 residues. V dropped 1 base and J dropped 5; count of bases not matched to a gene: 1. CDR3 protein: CASSLLAEDTQYF. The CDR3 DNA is TGTGCCAGCAGCTTGCTAGCGGAAGATACGCAGTATTTT.

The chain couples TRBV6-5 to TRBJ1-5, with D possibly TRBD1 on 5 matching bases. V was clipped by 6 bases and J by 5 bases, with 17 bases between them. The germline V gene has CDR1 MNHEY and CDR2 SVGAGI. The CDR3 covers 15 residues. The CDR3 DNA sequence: TGTGCCAGCAGCCCTTCGGGTGTGACAGATCAGCCCCAGCATTTT. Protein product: CASSPSGVTDQPQHF.

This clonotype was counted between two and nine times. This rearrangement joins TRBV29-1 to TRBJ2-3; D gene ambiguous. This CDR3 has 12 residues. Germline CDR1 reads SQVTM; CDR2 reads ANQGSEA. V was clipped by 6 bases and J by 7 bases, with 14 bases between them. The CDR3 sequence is CSVAFDGHTQYF. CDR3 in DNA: TGCAGCGTAGCTTTTGATGGGCATACGCAGTATTTT.

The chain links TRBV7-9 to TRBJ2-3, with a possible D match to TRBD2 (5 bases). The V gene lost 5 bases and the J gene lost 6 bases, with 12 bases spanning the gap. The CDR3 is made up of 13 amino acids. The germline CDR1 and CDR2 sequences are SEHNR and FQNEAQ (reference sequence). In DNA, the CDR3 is TGTGCCAGCAGCCTAGTGGCGGGCGATACGCAGTATTTT. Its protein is CASSLVAGDTQYF.

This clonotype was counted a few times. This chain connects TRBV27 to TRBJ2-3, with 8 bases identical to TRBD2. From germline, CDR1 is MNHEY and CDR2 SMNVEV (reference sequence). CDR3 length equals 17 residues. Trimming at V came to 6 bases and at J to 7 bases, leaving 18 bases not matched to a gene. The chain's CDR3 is CASSTLAGTRLGNTQYF. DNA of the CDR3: TGTGCCAGCAGCACCTTAGCAGGGACTAGGTTGGGAAATACGCAGTATTTT.

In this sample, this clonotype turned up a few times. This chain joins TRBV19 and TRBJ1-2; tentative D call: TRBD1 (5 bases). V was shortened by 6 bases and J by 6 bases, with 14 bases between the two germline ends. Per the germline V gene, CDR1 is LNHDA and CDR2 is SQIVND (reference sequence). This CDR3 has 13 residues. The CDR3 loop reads CASSNTGIDGYTF. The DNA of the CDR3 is TGTGCCAGTAGCAATACAGGAATCGATGGCTACACCTTC.

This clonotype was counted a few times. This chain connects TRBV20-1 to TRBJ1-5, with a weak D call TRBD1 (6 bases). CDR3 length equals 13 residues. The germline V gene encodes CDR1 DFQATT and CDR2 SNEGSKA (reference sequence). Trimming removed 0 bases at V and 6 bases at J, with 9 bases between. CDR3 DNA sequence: TGCAGTGCTAGAGAGACAGGCGCTCAGCCCCAGCATTTT. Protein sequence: CSARETGAQPQHF.

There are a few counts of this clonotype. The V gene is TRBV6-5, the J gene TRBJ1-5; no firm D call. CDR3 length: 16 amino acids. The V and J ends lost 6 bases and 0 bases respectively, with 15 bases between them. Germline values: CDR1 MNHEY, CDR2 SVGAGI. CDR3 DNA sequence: TGTGCCAGCAGACAGTCCTACAGATATAGCAATCAGCCCCAGCATTTT. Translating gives CASRQSYRYSNQPQHF.